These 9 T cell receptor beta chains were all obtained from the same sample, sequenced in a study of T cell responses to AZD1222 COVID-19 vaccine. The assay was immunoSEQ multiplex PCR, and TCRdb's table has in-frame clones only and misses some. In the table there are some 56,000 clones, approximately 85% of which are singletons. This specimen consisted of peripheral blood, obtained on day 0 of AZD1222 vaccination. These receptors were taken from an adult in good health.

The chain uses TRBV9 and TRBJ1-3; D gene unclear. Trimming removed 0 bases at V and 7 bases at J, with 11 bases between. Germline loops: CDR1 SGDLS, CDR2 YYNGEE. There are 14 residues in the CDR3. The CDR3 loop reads CASSVEGRANTIYF. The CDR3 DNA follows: TGTGCCAGCAGCGTAGAAGGGCGGGCGAACACCATATATTTT. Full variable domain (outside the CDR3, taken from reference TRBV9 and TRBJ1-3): DSGVTQTPKHLITATGQRVTLRCSPRSGDLSVYWYQQSLDQGLQFLIQYYNGEERAKGNILERFSAQQFPDLHSELNLSSLELGDSALYFCASSVEGRANTIYFGEGSWLTVV.

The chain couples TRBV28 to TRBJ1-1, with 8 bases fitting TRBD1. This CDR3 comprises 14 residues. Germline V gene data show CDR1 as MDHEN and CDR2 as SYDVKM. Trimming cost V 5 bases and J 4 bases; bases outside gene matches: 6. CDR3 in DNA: TGTGCCAGCAGTGCAATACAGGGGGGCACTGAAGCTTTCTTT. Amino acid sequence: CASSAIQGGTEAFF.

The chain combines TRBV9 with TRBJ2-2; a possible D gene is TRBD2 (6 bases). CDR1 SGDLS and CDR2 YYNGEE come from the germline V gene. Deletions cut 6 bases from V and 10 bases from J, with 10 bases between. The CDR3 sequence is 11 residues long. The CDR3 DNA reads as TGTGCCAGCAAGGGGACTGCGGAGCTGTTTTTT. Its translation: CASKGTAELFF.

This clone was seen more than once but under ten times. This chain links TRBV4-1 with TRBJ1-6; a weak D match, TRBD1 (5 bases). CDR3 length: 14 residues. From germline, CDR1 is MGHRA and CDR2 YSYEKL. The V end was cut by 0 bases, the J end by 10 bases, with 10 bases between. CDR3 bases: TGCGCCAGCAGCCAAGAATGGAGGGACTCACCCCTCCACTTT. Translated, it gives CASSQEWRDSPLHF.

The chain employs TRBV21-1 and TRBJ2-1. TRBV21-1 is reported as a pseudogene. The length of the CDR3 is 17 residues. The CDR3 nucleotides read TGTGCCAGCAGCAAATATCCCAGGGAGAGCTCCTACAATGAGCAGTTCTTC. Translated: CASSKYPRESSYNEQFF.

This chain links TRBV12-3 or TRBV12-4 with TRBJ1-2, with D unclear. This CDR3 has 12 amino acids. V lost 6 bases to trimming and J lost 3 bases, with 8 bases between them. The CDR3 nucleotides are TGTGCCAGCAGAGCCAGCGACTATGGCTACACCTTC. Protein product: CASRASDYGYTF.

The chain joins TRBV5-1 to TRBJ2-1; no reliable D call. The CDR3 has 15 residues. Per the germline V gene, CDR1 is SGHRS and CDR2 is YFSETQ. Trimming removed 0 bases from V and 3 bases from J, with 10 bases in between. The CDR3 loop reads CASSLVAQNYNEQFF. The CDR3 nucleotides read TGCGCCAGCAGCTTGGTGGCGCAGAACTACAATGAGCAGTTCTTC.

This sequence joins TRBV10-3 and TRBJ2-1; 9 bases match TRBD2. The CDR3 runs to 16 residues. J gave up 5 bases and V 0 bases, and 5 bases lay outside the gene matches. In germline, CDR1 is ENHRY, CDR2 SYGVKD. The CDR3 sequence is CAISESRRGGHNEQFF. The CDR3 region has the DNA TGTGCCATCAGTGAGTCTAGGCGGGGGGGACACAATGAGCAGTTCTTC.

CDR3 DNA sequence: TGTGCCAGCAGGGAAGATTTGTTGAAAGCTTTCTTT. It is translated as CASREDLLKAFF. The chain carries TRBV28 and TRBJ1-1; D is ambiguous. Trimming removed 6 bases from V and 9 bases from J, with 14 bases in between. The CDR3 length is 12 residues. From germline, CDR1 is MDHEN and CDR2 SYDVKM.